This T cell receptor (beta chain) came from a study of control samples from healthy donors and cancer patients. CDR1 and CDR2 (germline): SGHTA, FQGTGA. Trimming stripped 4 bases from V and 0 bases from J, with 12 bases between. There are 15 residues in the CDR3. Clones were read by immunoSEQ multiplex PCR, and TCRdb kept only the in-frame ones, dropping some. The table has 170,000 or so clones, 75% to 95% seen once; the top ten hold just over 2%. The sequence derives from a woman in her 40s in good health. J is TRBJ1-1 and V is TRBV7-3; no clear D. The specimen was blood. Here the CDR3 reads CASSSTAGMNTEAFF. The CDR3 bases are TGTGCCAGCAGCTCAACGGCGGGGATGAACACTGAAGCTTTCTTT. The full variable domain, rest sourced from reference TRBV7-3 and TRBJ1-1, is GAGVSQTPSNKVTEKGKYVELRCDPISGHTALYWYRQSLGQGPEFLIYFQGTGAADDSGLPNDRFFAVRPEGSVSTLKIQRTERGDSAVYLCASSSTAGMNTEAFFGQGTRLTVV.